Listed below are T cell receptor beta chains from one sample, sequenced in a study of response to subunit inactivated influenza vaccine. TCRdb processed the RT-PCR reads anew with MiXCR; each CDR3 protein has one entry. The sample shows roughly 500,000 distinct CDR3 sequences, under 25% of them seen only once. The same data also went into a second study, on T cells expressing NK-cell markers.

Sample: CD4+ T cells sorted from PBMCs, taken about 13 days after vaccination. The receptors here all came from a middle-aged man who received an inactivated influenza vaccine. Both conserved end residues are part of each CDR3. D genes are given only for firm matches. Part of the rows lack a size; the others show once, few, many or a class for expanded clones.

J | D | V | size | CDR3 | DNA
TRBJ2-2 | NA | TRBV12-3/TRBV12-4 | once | CASSLGPTGDLFF | TGTGCCAGCAGTTTAGGGCCGACCGGGGACCTGTTTTTT
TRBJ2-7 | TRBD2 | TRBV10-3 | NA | CAISAETGGEQYF | TGTGCCATCAGTGCCGAAACGGGAGGCGAGCAGTACTTC
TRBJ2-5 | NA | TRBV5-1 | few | CASSLLRPLGETQYF | TGCGCCAGCAGCTTGTTAAGACCCTTAGGGGAGACCCAGTACTTC
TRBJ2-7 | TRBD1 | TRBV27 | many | CASRGTGAYEQYF | TGTGCCAGCAGGGGGACAGGGGCCTACGAGCAGTACTTC
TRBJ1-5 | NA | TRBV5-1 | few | CASSLAGNDNQPQHF | TGCGCCAGCAGCTTGGCGGGAAATGACAATCAGCCCCAGCATTTT
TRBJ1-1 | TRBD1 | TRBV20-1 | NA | CSARQVTGGIGEAFF | TGCAGTGCTCGCCAAGTTACAGGGGGCATCGGTGAAGCTTTCTTT
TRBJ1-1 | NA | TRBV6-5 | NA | CASSYWVGAVDTEAFF | TGTGCCAGCAGTTACTGGGTCGGGGCGGTAGACACTGAAGCTTTCTTT
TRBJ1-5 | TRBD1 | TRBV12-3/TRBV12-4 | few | CASSLGQGRGNQPQHF | TGTGCCAGCAGTTTAGGACAGGGAAGGGGCAATCAGCCCCAGCATTTT
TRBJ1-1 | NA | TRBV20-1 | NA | CSASFRGLNTEAFF | TGCAGTGCTTCCTTCCGGGGCCTGAACACTGAAGCTTTCTTT
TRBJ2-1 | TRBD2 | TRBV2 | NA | CASSDTSGFGNEQFF | TGTGCCAGCAGTGACACTAGCGGGTTTGGAAATGAGCAGTTCTTC
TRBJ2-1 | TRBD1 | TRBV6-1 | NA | CASRLTGGNYNEQFF | TGTGCCAGCAGGCTGACAGGGGGCAACTACAATGAGCAGTTCTTC
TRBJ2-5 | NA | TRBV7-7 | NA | CASSPQWGGRETQYF | TGTGCTAGCAGCCCCCAGTGGGGCGGTCGGGAGACCCAGTACTTC
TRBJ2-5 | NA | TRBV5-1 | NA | CASSVLDYQETQYF | TGCGCCAGCAGCGTCCTTGACTATCAGGAGACCCAGTACTTC
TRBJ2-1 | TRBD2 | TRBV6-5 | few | CASSYSLSGTRDEQFF | TGTGCCAGCAGTTACTCTCTTAGCGGGACGCGCGATGAGCAGTTCTTC
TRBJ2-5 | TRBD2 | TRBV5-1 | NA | CASSFGLAGYQETQYF | TGCGCCAGCAGCTTTGGGCTAGCGGGCTACCAAGAGACCCAGTACTTC
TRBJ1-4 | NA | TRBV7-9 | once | CASSFGQLVEKLFF | TGTGCCAGCAGCTTCGGGCAGCTAGTTGAAAAACTGTTTTTT
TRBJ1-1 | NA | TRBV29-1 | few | CSVGSLMRNTEAFF | TGCAGCGTTGGCAGCCTCATGAGGAACACTGAAGCTTTCTTT
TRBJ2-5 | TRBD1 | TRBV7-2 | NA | CASSSDRGRVETQYF | TGTGCCAGCAGCTCCGACAGGGGGCGCGTAGAGACCCAGTACTTC
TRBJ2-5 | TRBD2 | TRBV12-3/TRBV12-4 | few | CASSPQGLALETQYF | TGTGCCAGCAGCCCACAGGGACTAGCCTTAGAGACCCAGTACTTC
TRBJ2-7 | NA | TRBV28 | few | CASSPGGWGSYEQYF | TGTGCCAGCAGTCCAGGCGGGTGGGGGTCCTACGAGCAGTACTTC
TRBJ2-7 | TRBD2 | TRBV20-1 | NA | CSPRLALPSYEQYF | TGCAGTCCCAGACTAGCCCTCCCCTCCTACGAGCAGTACTTC
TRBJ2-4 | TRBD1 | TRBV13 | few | CASSPGPGQGARNIQYF | TGTGCCAGCAGCCCTGGACCGGGACAGGGGGCACGGAACATTCAGTACTTC
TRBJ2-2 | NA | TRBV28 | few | CASSLGILVTGELFF | TGTGCCAGCAGTTTAGGGATATTGGTCACCGGGGAGCTGTTTTTT
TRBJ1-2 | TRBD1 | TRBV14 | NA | CASSRQGYGYGYTF | TGTGCCAGCAGCCGACAGGGATACGGCTATGGCTACACCTTC
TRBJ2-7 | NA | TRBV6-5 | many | CASSFFGSSYEQYF | TGTGCCAGCAGTTTTTTTGGGAGCTCCTACGAGCAGTACTTC
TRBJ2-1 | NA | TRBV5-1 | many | CASSLDNSYNEQFF | TGCGCCAGCAGCTTGGACAACTCCTACAATGAGCAGTTCTTC
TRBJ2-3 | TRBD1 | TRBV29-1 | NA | CSARSTRGPGPDTQYF | TGCAGCGCCAGATCGACCAGGGGGCCAGGGCCAGATACGCAGTATTTT
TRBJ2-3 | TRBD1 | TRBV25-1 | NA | CASSEPGTGVDTQYF | TGTGCCAGCAGTGAACCAGGGACAGGGGTAGATACGCAGTATTTT
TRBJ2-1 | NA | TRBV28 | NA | CASSLALRGEQFF | TGTGCCAGCAGTTTAGCCCTCAGGGGTGAGCAGTTCTTC
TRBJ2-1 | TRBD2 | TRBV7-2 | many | CASSLRLAGERSNEQFF | TGTGCCAGCAGCTTACGGCTAGCGGGAGAAAGGTCCAATGAGCAGTTCTTC
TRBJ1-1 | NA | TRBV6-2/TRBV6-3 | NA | CASSQGVLNTEAFF | TGTGCCAGCAGTCAAGGGGTGTTGAACACTGAAGCTTTCTTT
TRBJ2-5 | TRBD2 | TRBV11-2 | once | CASSLGPSGGAQETQYF | TGTGCCAGCAGCTTGGGGCCCAGCGGGGGGGCCCAAGAGACCCAGTACTTC
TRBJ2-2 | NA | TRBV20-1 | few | CSARPLRLEHGELFF | TGCAGTGCTAGACCTTTAAGACTAGAACACGGGGAGCTGTTTTTT
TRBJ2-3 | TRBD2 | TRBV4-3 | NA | CASSQEMASGRAADTQYF | TGCGCCAGCAGCCAAGAGATGGCTAGCGGGAGGGCCGCAGATACGCAGTATTTT
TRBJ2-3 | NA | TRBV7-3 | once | CASSPERYTQYF | TGTGCCAGCAGCCCAGAGCGGTATACGCAGTATTTT
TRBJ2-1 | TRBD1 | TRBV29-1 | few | CSEWDSSDNEQFF | TGCAGCGAGTGGGACAGTTCCGACAATGAGCAGTTCTTC
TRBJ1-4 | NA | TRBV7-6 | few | CASSLGAVDEKLFF | TGTGCCAGCAGCTTAGGGGCAGTAGATGAAAAACTGTTTTTT
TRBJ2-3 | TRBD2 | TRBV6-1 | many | CATTGTSGVDTQYF | TGTGCCACTACCGGGACTAGCGGGGTGGATACGCAGTATTTT
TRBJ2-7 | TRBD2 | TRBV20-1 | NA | CSASAASGGSHEQYF | TGCAGTGCTAGTGCCGCTAGCGGGGGGTCTCACGAGCAGTACTTC
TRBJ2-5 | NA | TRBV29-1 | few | CSYYPWTNQETQYF | TGCAGCTACTATCCTTGGACAAACCAAGAGACCCAGTACTTC
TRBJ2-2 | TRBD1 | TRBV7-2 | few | CASSTRQGSTGELFF | TGTGCCAGCAGCACCCGACAGGGATCCACCGGGGAGCTGTTTTTT
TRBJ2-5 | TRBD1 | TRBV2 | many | CARDRTGGKETQYF | TGTGCCAGAGATCGAACAGGGGGCAAAGAGACCCAGTACTTC
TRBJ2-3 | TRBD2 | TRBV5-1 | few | CASSLVTSGSADTQYF | TGCGCCAGCAGCTTGGTGACTAGCGGGAGTGCAGATACGCAGTATTTT
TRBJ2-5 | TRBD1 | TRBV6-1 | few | CASSGHSGTGTETQYF | TGTGCCAGCAGTGGCCATTCCGGGACAGGGACAGAGACCCAGTACTTC
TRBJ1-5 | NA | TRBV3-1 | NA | CASSQGMGGIQPQHF | TGTGCCAGCAGCCAAGGAATGGGGGGGATCCAGCCCCAGCATTTT
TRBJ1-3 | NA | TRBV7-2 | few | CASSRQPSSGNTIYF | TGTGCCAGCAGCAGACAGCCTAGCTCTGGAAACACCATATATTTT
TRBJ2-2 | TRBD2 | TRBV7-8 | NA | CASSQNPVGLVTNTGELFF | TGTGCCAGCAGCCAGAATCCCGTGGGACTAGTGACGAACACCGGGGAGCTGTTTTTT
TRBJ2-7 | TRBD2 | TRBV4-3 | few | CASSQELLGLAGTYEQYF | TGCGCCAGCAGCCAAGAACTCTTAGGACTAGCGGGAACCTACGAGCAGTACTTC
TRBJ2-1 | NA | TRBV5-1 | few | CASSGGTNPPAYNEQFF | TGCGCCAGCAGCGGGGGGACAAACCCCCCCGCCTACAATGAGCAGTTCTTC
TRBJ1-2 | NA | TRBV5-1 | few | CASSLEKDGPGGYTF | TGCGCCAGCAGCTTGGAGAAGGACGGGCCTGGGGGCTACACCTTC